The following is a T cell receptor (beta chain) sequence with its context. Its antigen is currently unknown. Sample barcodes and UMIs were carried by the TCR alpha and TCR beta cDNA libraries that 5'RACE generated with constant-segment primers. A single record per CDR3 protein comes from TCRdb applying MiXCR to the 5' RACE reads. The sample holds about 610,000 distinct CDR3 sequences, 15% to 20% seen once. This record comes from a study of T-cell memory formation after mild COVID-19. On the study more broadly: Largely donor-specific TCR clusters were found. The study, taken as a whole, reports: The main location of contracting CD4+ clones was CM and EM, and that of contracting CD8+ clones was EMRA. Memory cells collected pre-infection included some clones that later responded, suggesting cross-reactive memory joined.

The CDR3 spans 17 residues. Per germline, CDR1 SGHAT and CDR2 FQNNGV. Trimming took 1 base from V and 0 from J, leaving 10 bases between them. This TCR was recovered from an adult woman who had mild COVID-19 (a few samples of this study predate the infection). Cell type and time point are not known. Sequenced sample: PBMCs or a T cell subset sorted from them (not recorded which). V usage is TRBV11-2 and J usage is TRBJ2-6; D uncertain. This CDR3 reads CASSLVSGTSGANVLTF. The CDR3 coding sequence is TGTGCCAGCAGCTTAGTTTCCGGAACCTCTGGGGCCAACGTCCTGACTTTC.